The sequence of this T cell receptor (beta chain) was determined in a study of T cells after yellow fever vaccination. General observations from the study: The appearance of a small share of clonotypes in both CD4 and CD8 compartments was observed. Subsequent to the booster, the majority of primary-vaccination clones reappeared (96% CD4, approximately 90% CD8).

The authors made TCR cDNA by 5'RACE template switching, adding a universal primer site and UMIs. TCRdb used MiXCR to reprocess the 5' RACE reads, holding one entry per CDR3 protein. Counted here are roughly 500,000 distinct CDR3 sequences, over 15% occurring once; the ten biggest clones make up around 15%. Concerning this clonotype itself: Its antigen is as yet unknown.

The CDR3 runs 11 residues. CDR1 SEHNR and CDR2 FQNEAQ come from the germline V gene (reference sequence). V was shortened by 0 bases and J by 12 bases, with 7 bases between the two germline ends. The sample consisted of PBMCs, taken 15 days after the yellow fever booster vaccination. This TCR was sampled from a man aged 25 to 40 who received the YFV17D yellow fever vaccine. J is TRBJ2-3 and V is TRBV7-9; the D gene is possibly TRBD1 (6 bases). The CDR3 is CASSLAGHQYF. The CDR3 bases are TGTGCCAGCAGCTTAGCGGGACACCAGTATTTT.